The rows below give T cell receptor beta chains drawn from one sample of a study of blood T cells in healthy people across ages. One entry per CDR3 protein, called by TCRdb with MiXCR from the 5' RACE reads. Of roughly 410,000 distinct CDR3 sequences in the sample, about half were seen once. The sample was blood. These receptors were obtained from a man between 60 and 70 years old in good health. The CDR3 runs from the conserved cysteine through the conserved F or W. The D gene is left open where the match is weak. Not all rows give a size; the values are once, few, many and, for expanded clones, a class.

v_call	d_call	cdr3_length	clone_size	j_call	cdr3_aa	cdr3_nt
TRBV3-1	TRBD2	14	.	TRBJ2-1	CASSQRGGGNEQFF	TGTGCCAGCAGCCAGCGGGGGGGCGGGAATGAGCAGTTCTTC
TRBV7-9	.	13	.	TRBJ2-1	CASSETGSGEQFF	TGTGCCAGCAGCGAAACAGGGTCTGGTGAGCAGTTCTTC
TRBV6-2/TRBV6-3	.	15	.	TRBJ1-6	CASSYYGEYNSPLHF	TGTGCCAGCAGTTACTACGGGGAATATAATTCACCCCTCCACTTT
TRBV2	.	11	.	TRBJ2-3	CASSVEGTQYF	TGTGCCAGCAGTGTGGAAGGTACGCAGTATTTT
TRBV4-2	TRBD2	20	.	TRBJ2-3	CASSQDEGTSYPTSTDTQYF	TGTGCCAGCAGCCAAGACGAAGGGACTAGCTATCCCACTAGCACAGATACGCAGTATTTT
TRBV30	.	12	.	TRBJ2-1	CAWSPAVGEQFF	TGTGCCTGGAGTCCCGCCGTGGGCGAGCAGTTCTTC
TRBV13	.	12	.	TRBJ2-5	CASSLTVGEQYF	TGTGCCAGCAGCTTAACCGTGGGTGAGCAGTACTTC
TRBV3-1	.	14	few	TRBJ2-7	CASSQDREQNEQYF	TGTGCCAGCAGCCAAGATAGGGAGCAAAACGAGCAGTACTTC
TRBV24-1	.	13	.	TRBJ2-1	CATSDFGTVEQFF	TGTGCCACCAGTGATTTCGGGACGGTGGAGCAGTTCTTC
TRBV7-2	.	16	.	TRBJ2-4	CASSPTPTLAKNIQYF	TGTGCCAGCAGCCCAACACCTACCTTAGCCAAAAACATTCAGTACTTC
TRBV4-2	TRBD2	15	.	TRBJ2-1	CASSQAGGGSNEQFF	TGTGCCAGCAGCCAAGCGGGCGGCGGGAGCAATGAGCAGTTCTTC
TRBV11-1	.	14	few	TRBJ2-3	CASSVDWRRNTQYF	TGTGCCAGCAGCGTAGACTGGAGGAGGAATACGCAGTATTTT
TRBV19	.	14	.	TRBJ1-1	CASKVGGDWGEAFF	TGTGCCAGCAAAGTGGGGGGGGACTGGGGTGAAGCTTTCTTT
TRBV7-2	.	15	.	TRBJ2-2	CASNFGQRNTGELFF	TGTGCCAGCAACTTCGGACAGAGGAACACCGGGGAGCTGTTTTTT
TRBV5-6	.	12	.	TRBJ1-1	CASSSRRTEAFF	TGTGCCAGCAGCTCGCGACGGACGGAAGCTTTCTTT
TRBV25-1	.	12	few	TRBJ1-5	CASSDGRRPQHF	TGTGCCAGCAGTGACGGGAGGCGGCCCCAGCATTTT
TRBV5-1	TRBD2	15	once	TRBJ2-3	CADTQGGSVTDTQYF	TGCGCCGACACCCAGGGCGGGAGCGTTACCGATACGCAGTATTTT
TRBV5-1	TRBD2	16	.	TRBJ2-1	CASNLAGGSSYNEQFF	TGCGCCAGTAATTTAGCGGGAGGGAGCTCCTACAATGAGCAGTTCTTC
TRBV28	TRBD2	14	.	TRBJ2-7	CATLAGGQGYEQYF	TGTGCCACCTTAGCGGGAGGCCAGGGATACGAGCAGTACTTC
TRBV14	.	13	once	TRBJ1-2	CASSQDNYYGYTF	TGTGCCAGCAGCCAGGACAATTACTATGGCTACACCTTC
TRBV4-2	TRBD2	17	.	TRBJ2-2	CASSQDSSGSFTGELFF	TGTGCCAGCAGCCAAGACAGCAGCGGGAGTTTCACCGGGGAGCTGTTTTTT
TRBV29-1	TRBD1	15	.	TRBJ1-2	CSVDRTGEYDYGYTF	TGCAGCGTTGATAGGACAGGGGAATACGACTATGGCTACACCTTC
TRBV29-1	.	17	.	TRBJ1-2	CSVVPELLRSFNHGYTF	TGCAGCGTTGTTCCCGAGTTGCTTCGTTCTTTTAACCATGGCTACACCTTC
TRBV12-5	TRBD1	11	few	TRBJ1-2	CASGIGTDYTF	TGTGCTAGTGGTATCGGGACAGACTACACCTTC
TRBV5-1	.	13	few	TRBJ1-1	CASSRQSNTEAFF	TGCGCCAGCAGTCGACAGTCTAACACTGAAGCTTTCTTT
TRBV28	.	13	.	TRBJ1-1	CASSSDPNTEAFF	TGTGCCAGCAGTTCGGACCCGAACACTGAAGCTTTCTTT
TRBV4-2	TRBD2	16	few	TRBJ2-3	CASSPELAGGTNTQYF	TGTGCCAGCAGCCCCGAACTAGCGGGAGGGACGAATACGCAGTATTTT
TRBV9	.	14	.	TRBJ2-7	CASSGRAASYEQYF	TGTGCCAGCAGCGGCAGGGCAGCCTCCTACGAGCAGTACTTC
TRBV29-1	.	10	.	TRBJ2-5	CSVGSPEQYF	TGCAGCGTTGGCTCCCCAGAGCAGTACTTC
TRBV5-1	.	14	.	TRBJ2-1	CASSETSLHNEQFF	TGCGCCAGCAGCGAGACTAGTCTCCACAATGAGCAGTTCTTC
TRBV29-1	.	12	few	TRBJ2-1	CSSHSRGGEQFF	TGCAGCTCCCATTCGAGGGGCGGTGAGCAGTTCTTC
TRBV15	TRBD2	17	few	TRBJ2-5	CATSRGRGLAFQETQYF	TGTGCCACCAGCAGAGGAAGAGGACTAGCCTTCCAAGAGACCCAGTACTTC
TRBV28	TRBD1	15	.	TRBJ1-2	CASSTPATGIYGYTF	TGTGCCAGCAGTACACCCGCGACAGGGATCTATGGCTACACCTTC
TRBV6-6	.	15	once	TRBJ1-5	CASSYEQGPMWAQHF	TGTGCCAGCAGTTATGAACAGGGCCCGATGTGGGCCCAGCATTTT
TRBV5-1	TRBD1	14	.	TRBJ1-2	CASSAGTAIGGYTF	TGCGCCAGCAGCGCGGGGACAGCCATCGGTGGCTACACCTTC
TRBV6-1	TRBD2	15	few	TRBJ2-5	CASSLGLAAYDLQYF	TGTGCCAGCAGCCTGGGACTAGCTGCCTACGACCTTCAGTACTTC
TRBV18	TRBD1	15	.	TRBJ2-7	CASSPYRGTTYEQYF	TGTGCCAGCTCACCATACAGGGGTACGACCTACGAGCAGTACTTC
TRBV20-1	.	14	.	TRBJ1-6	CSAPAGFVGSPLHF	TGCAGTGCTCCTGCCGGTTTTGTTGGTTCACCCCTCCACTTT
TRBV27	.	16	.	TRBJ1-2	CASSLSGYRSNYGYTF	TGTGCCAGCAGTTTATCGGGATACCGGAGCAACTATGGCTACACCTTC
TRBV20-1	TRBD1	16	.	TRBJ2-5	CSARDPGTGVGETQYF	TGCAGTGCTAGAGACCCCGGGACAGGGGTAGGAGAGACCCAGTACTTC
TRBV6-6	.	15	.	TRBJ2-7	CASTPGGSRPCEQYF	TGTGCCAGCACCCCCGGTGGCTCTAGGCCGTGCGAGCAGTACTTC
TRBV20-1	.	17	many	TRBJ1-1	CSARQEGKPIRNTEAFF	TGCAGTGCTAGACAGGAGGGGAAACCCATCCGAAACACTGAAGCTTTCTTT
TRBV28	TRBD2	16	.	TRBJ2-7	CASSLWASGLYNEQYF	TGTGCCAGCAGTTTATGGGCTAGCGGCCTCTACAATGAGCAGTACTTC
TRBV20-1	.	14	few	TRBJ2-3	CSARDTLHTDTQYF	TGCAGTGCTAGAGATACCCTCCACACAGATACGCAGTATTTT
TRBV6-2/TRBV6-3	TRBD1	18	once	TRBJ2-1	CASSYTRDRTFSYNEQFF	TGTGCCAGCAGTTACACCAGGGACAGAACTTTCTCCTACAATGAGCAGTTCTTC
TRBV7-2	TRBD2	13	.	TRBJ2-5	CASSLRRLAGVYF	TGTGCCAGCAGCTTAAGGCGGCTAGCGGGGGTGTACTTC
TRBV27	TRBD1	15	.	TRBJ2-7	CASSDSGTGGHEQYF	TGTGCCAGCAGCGACTCTGGGACAGGTGGGCACGAGCAGTACTTC
TRBV12-3/TRBV12-4	TRBD1	13	many	TRBJ2-7	CASSLGTGTEQYF	TGTGCCAGCAGCCTCGGGACAGGGACCGAGCAGTACTTC
TRBV4-1	.	14	few	TRBJ2-5	CASSQDGVRETQYF	TGCGCCAGCAGCCAAGACGGGGTCCGAGAGACCCAGTACTTC
TRBV7-8	.	17	.	TRBJ2-2	CASSLAHRVTNTGELFF	TGTGCCAGCAGCTTAGCGCATCGGGTAACGAACACCGGGGAGCTGTTTTTT
TRBV20-1	TRBD2	15	few	TRBJ2-5	CSARDGTSVQETQYF	TGCAGTGCTAGAGATGGGACTAGCGTGCAAGAGACCCAGTACTTC
TRBV28	.	13	few	TRBJ2-4	CASSLVRAWEQYF	TGTGCCAGCAGTTTGGTAAGGGCGTGGGAGCAGTACTTC
TRBV6-6	.	15	few	TRBJ1-2	CASSYVGQTLDGYTF	TGTGCCAGCAGTTACGTGGGCCAGACCCTCGATGGCTACACCTTC
TRBV20-1	TRBD2	15	many	TRBJ2-1	CSARDLTSAYNEQFF	TGCAGTGCTAGAGATCTGACTAGCGCATACAATGAGCAGTTCTTC
TRBV29-1	.	14	.	TRBJ2-7	CSVGAPQSSYEQYF	TGCAGCGTTGGGGCTCCTCAAAGCTCCTACGAGCAGTACTTC
TRBV5-1	TRBD1	14	.	TRBJ2-7	CASSLAGTGNEQYF	TGCGCCAGCAGCTTGGCCGGGACAGGGAACGAGCAGTACTTC
TRBV21-1	.	18	.	TRBJ2-3	CASSRQRDSILSTDTQYF	TGTGCCAGCAGCCGCCAACGGGACTCCATCCTTAGCACAGATACGCAGTATTTT
TRBV12-3/TRBV12-4	.	13	.	TRBJ2-7	CASSFGPTYEQYF	TGTGCCAGCAGTTTCGGCCCCACCTACGAGCAGTACTTC
TRBV12-5	.	15	.	TRBJ2-3	CASGLGLGFSDTQYF	TGTGCTAGTGGTTTAGGTTTAGGTTTTTCAGATACGCAGTATTTT
TRBV19	.	14	.	TRBJ2-5	CTSSSRGAYNEQYF	TGTACCAGTAGTTCTAGGGGGGCCTACAATGAGCAGTACTTC